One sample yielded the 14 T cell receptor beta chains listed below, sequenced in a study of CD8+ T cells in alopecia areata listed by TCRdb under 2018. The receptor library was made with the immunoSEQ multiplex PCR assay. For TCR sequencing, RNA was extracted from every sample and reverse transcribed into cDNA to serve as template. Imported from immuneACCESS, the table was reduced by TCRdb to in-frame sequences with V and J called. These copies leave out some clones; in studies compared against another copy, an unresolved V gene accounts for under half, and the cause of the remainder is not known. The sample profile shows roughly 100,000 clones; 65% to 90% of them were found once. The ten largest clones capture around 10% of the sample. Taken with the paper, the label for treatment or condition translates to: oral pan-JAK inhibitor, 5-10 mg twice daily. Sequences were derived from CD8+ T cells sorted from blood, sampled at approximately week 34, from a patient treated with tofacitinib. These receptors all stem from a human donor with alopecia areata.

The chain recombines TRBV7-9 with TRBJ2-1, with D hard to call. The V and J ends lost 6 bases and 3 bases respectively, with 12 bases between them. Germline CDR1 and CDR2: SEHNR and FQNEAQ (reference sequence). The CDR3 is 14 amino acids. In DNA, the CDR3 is TGTGCCAGCAGTCCCCCGATAGGCTACAATGAGCAGTTCTTC. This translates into CASSPPIGYNEQFF.

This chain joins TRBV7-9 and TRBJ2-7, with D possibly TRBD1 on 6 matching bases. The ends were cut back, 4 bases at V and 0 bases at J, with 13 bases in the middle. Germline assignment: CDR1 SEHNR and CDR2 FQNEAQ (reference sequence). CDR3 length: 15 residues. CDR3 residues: CASSSDSTSSYEQYF. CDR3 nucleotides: TGTGCCAGCAGCTCGGACAGCACCAGCTCCTACGAGCAGTACTTC.

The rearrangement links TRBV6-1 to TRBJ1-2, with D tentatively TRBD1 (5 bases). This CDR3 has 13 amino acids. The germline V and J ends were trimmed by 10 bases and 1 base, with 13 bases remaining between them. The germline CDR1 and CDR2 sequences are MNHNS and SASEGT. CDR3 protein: CATTGPSNYGYTF. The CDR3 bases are TGTGCCACCACGGGACCGAGTAACTATGGCTACACCTTC.

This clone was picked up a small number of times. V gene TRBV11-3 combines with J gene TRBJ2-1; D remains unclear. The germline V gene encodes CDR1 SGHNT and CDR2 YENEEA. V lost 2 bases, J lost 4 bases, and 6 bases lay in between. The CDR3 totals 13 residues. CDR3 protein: CASSLRDYNEQFF. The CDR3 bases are TGTGCCAGCAGCTTAAGGGATTACAATGAGCAGTTCTTC.

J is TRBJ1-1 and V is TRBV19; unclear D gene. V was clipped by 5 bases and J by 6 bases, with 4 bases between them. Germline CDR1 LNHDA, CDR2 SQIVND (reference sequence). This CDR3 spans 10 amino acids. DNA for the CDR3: TGTGCCAGTAGTGCCGCTGAAGCTTTCTTT. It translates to CASSAAEAFF.

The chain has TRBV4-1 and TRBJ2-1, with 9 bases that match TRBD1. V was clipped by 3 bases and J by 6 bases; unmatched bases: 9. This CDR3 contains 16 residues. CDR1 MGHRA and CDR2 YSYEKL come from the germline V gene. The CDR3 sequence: CASSHTTGTGINEQFF. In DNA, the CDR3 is TGCGCCAGCAGCCACACGACCGGGACAGGGATCAATGAGCAGTTCTTC.

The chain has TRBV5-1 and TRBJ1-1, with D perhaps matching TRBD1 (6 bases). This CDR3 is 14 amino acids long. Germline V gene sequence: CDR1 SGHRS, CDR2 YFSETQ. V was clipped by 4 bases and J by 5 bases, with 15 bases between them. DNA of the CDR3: TGCGCCAGCAGCCCCGGTCGGGGGCAGACTGAAGCTTTCTTT. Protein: CASSPGRGQTEAFF.

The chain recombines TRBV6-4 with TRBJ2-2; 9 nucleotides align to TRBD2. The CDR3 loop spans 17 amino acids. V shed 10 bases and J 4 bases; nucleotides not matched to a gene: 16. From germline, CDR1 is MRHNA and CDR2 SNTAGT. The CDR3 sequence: CATRPAGGPEGTGELFF. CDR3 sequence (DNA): TGTGCCACCCGCCCAGCGGGGGGCCCTGAAGGCACCGGGGAGCTGTTTTTT.

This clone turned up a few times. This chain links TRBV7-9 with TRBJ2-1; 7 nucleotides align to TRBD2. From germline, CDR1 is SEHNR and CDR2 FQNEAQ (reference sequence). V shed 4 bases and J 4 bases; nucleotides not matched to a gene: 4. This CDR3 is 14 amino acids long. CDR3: CASSSGGSYNEQFF. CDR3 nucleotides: TGTGCCAGCAGCTCCGGGGGGTCTTACAATGAGCAGTTCTTC. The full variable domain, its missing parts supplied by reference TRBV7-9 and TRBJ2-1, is DTGVSQNPRHKITKRGQNVTFRCDPISEHNRLYWYRQTLGQGPEFLTYFQNEAQLEKSRLLSDRFSAERPKGSFSTLEIQRTEQGDSAMYLCASSSGGSYNEQFFGPGTRLTVL.

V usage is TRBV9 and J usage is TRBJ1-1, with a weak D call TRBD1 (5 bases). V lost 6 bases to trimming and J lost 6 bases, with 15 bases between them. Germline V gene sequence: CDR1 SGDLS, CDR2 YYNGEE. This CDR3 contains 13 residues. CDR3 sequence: CASTRATGAEAFF. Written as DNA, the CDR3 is TGTGCCAGCACCAGGGCCACTGGGGCTGAAGCTTTCTTT. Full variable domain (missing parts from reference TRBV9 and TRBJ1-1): DSGVTQTPKHLITATGQRVTLRCSPRSGDLSVYWYQQSLDQGLQFLIQYYNGEERAKGNILERFSAQQFPDLHSELNLSSLELGDSALYFCASTRATGAEAFFGQGTRLTVV.

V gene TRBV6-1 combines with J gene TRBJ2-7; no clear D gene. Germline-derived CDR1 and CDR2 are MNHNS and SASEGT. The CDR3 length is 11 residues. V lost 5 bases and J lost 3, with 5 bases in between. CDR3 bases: TGTGCCAGCAGTTATGACTACGAGCAGTACTTC. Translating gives CASSYDYEQYF.

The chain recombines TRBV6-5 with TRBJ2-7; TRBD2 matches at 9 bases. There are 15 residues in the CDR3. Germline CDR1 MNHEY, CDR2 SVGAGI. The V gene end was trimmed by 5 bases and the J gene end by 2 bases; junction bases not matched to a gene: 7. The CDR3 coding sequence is TGTGCCAGCAGTCCGGCTGGCGGGGGGGCCTACGAGCAGTACTTC. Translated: CASSPAGGGAYEQYF.

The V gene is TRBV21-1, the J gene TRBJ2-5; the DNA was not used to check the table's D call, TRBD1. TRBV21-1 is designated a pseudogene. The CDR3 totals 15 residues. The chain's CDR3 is CASSSLTGGYETQYF. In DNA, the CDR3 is TGTGCCAGCAGTTCCCTGACAGGGGGCTATGAGACCCAGTACTTC.

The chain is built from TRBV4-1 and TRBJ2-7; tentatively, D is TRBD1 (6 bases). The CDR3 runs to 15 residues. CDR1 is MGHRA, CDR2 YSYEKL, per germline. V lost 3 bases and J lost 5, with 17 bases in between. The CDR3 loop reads CASSQEPGGPNEQYF. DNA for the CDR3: TGCGCCAGCAGCCAGGAACCTGGGGGCCCCAACGAGCAGTACTTC.